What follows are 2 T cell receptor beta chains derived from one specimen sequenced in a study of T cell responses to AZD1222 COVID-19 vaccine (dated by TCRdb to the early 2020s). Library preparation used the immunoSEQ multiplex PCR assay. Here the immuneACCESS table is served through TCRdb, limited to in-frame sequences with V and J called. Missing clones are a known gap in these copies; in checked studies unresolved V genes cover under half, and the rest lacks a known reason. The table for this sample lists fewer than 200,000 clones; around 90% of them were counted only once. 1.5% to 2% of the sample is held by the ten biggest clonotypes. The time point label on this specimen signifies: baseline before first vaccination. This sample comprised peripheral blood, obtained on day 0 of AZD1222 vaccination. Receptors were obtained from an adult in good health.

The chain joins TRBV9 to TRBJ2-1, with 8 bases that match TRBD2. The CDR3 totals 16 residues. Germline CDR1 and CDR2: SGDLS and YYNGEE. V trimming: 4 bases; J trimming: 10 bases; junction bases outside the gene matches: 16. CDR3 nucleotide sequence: TGTGCCAGCAGCTCCCGTACAGGGACTAGATTCGCGGAGCAGTTCTTC. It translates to CASSSRTGTRFAEQFF. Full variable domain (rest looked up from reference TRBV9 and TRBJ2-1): DSGVTQTPKHLITATGQRVTLRCSPRSGDLSVYWYQQSLDQGLQFLIQYYNGEERAKGNILERFSAQQFPDLHSELNLSSLELGDSALYFCASSSRTGTRFAEQFFGPGTRLTVL.

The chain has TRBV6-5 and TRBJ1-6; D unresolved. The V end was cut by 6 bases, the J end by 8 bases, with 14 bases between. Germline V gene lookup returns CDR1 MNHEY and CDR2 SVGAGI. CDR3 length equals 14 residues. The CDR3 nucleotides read TGTGCCAGCAGGCCCATGGTTTGGGATTCACCCCTCCACTTT. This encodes CASRPMVWDSPLHF.